What follows describes a single TCR beta chain. In Seattle, patients joined the study during active infection and were tracked longitudinally. The entry originates in a study of blood T cell repertoires in COVID-19. Across the study: Samples of COVID-19 (acute and convalescent) were obtained from the United States, Italy and Spain. Sources were T cells, B-cell-depleted T cells, or PBMCs; the material itself was cDNA or gDNA.

In the original analysis: The authors estimated nucleated cell counts from reference gene primer amplification. Measured with immunoSEQ multiplex PCR; TCRdb has only the in-frame clones, and not every one. V, J and clone size were drawn from that table, and D and trimming were deduced from the DNA. The sample holds about 49,000 clones; about nine tenths are singletons and the top ten take 2% to 2.5%. Sequenced sample: peripheral blood. This sequence was found in a woman aged 80 or over with COVID-19, enrolled during active disease.

The CDR3 DNA reads as TGTGCCAGCAGCTTGGGGCTCCAGGGGGCGAGTGGCTATGGCTACACCTTC. It translates to CASSLGLQGASGYGYTF. The J gene is TRBJ1-2, the V gene TRBV5-6, with TRBD1 matching over 8 bases. The CDR3 contains 17 residues. CDR1 and CDR2 (germline): SGHDT, YYEEEE. The trim removed 0 bases at V and 4 bases at J, leaving 11 bases unmatched.